The next 5 T cell receptor beta chains were all read from a single sample in a study of blood T cell repertoires in COVID-19. Measured with immunoSEQ multiplex PCR; TCRdb has only the in-frame clones, and not every one. The sample shows roughly 140,000 clones, 80% to 85% of them seen only once. The specimen sequenced was peripheral blood. The receptors stem from a human donor in a cohort sampled during active COVID-19.

J is TRBJ1-5 and V is TRBV30; unclear D gene. The CDR3 is 13 residues long. CDR1 and CDR2 from the germline V gene are GTSNPN and SVGIG (reference sequence). The V end lost 5 bases, the J end lost 1 base, and 9 bases lay between the germline ends. CDR3 amino acids: CAWAGKSNQPQHF. CDR3 DNA: TGTGCCTGGGCAGGTAAAAGCAATCAGCCCCAGCATTTT.

The CDR3 DNA follows: TGTGCCAGCAGTGAAAACAGCGGGGGGCCAAATACGCAGTATTTT. It translates to CASSENSGGPNTQYF. V usage is TRBV2 and J usage is TRBJ2-3, with TRBD2 matching over 9 bases. Looked up from germline, CDR1 is SNHLY and CDR2 is FYNNEI. This CDR3 is 15 amino acids long. With V trimmed by 2 bases and J by 7 bases, 7 bases remained unmatched.

The rearrangement uses TRBV5-1 and TRBJ1-1, with TRBD1 as a possible D gene (6 bases). Per the germline V gene, CDR1 is SGHRS and CDR2 is YFSETQ. With 9 bases removed from V and 0 bases from J, the gap between germline ends came to 18 bases. The CDR3 has 15 residues. This CDR3 is CATAPLDSMNTEAFF. The CDR3 DNA sequence: TGCGCCACCGCGCCCCTGGACAGTATGAACACTGAAGCTTTCTTT.

The chain uses TRBV4-2 and TRBJ2-6, with 11 bases identical to TRBD2. Germline CDR1 reads LGHNA; CDR2 reads YNFKEQ. The CDR3 sequence is 18 residues long. Trimming removed 3 bases from V and 0 bases from J; junction bases left unmatched: 4. In DNA form, the CDR3 reads TGTGCCAGCAGCCAGACTAGCGGGACAAGCTCTGGGGCCAACGTCCTGACTTTC. This translates into CASSQTSGTSSGANVLTF.

J is TRBJ1-2 and V is TRBV24-1; D might be TRBD1 (5 bases). Trimming took off 4 bases at V and 7 bases at J, with 9 bases between the two ends. The CDR3 is made up of 12 amino acids. Germline V lookup: CDR1 KGHDR, CDR2 SFDVKD. The CDR3 region is CATSEQGVGYTF. The CDR3 DNA reads TGTGCCACCAGTGAACAAGGGGTTGGCTACACCTTC.